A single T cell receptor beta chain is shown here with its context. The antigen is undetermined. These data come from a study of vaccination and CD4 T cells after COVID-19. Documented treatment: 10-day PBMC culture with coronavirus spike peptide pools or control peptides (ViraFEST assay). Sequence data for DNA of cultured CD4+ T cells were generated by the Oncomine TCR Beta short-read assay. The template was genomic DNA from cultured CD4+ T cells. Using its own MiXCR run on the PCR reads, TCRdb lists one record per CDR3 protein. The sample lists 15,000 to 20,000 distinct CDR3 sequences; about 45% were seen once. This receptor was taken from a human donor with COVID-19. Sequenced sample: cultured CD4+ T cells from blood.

The CDR3 DNA reads as TGCAGTGCTAGAGATTGGGGACAGGGATATCAGCCCCAGCATTTT. Translating it yields CSARDWGQGYQPQHF. The chain is built from TRBV20-1 and TRBJ1-5; TRBD1 matches 9 bases. V gave up 0 bases and J gave up 5 bases; unmatched junction bases: 5. CDR1 is DFQATT and CDR2 is SNEGSKA in the germline V gene (reference sequence). This CDR3 is built from 15 residues.